The 18 T cell receptor beta chains below come from one sample, sequenced in a study of blood T cell repertoires in COVID-19. The data were produced by immunoSEQ multiplex PCR, yet TCRdb's version contains in-frame clones alone and is incomplete. The sample has about 260,000 clones; around 90% are singletons. Sequencing was done on a sample of peripheral blood. The receptors here all came from a man aged 55 to 70 who had recovered from COVID-19.

The J gene is TRBJ2-3, the V gene TRBV9; D may be TRBD2 (6 bases). Germline loops: CDR1 SGDLS, CDR2 YYNGEE. This CDR3 is built from 15 residues. The V end lost 2 bases, the J end lost 6 bases, and 16 bases lay between the germline ends. This chain's CDR3 is CASSVISGVADTQYF. DNA for the CDR3: TGTGCCAGCAGCGTGATTAGCGGAGTGGCGGATACGCAGTATTTT.

The V and J genes are TRBV10-2 and TRBJ2-3; 7 bases align to TRBD2. Looked up from germline, CDR1 is WSHSY and CDR2 is SAAADI. The CDR3 spans 15 residues. After removal of 11 bases from V and 4 bases from J, the junction contained 15 bases not matched to a gene. The CDR3 DNA sequence: TGCGCCGCAAGGGAGTGGGGGGGGTTAGCAGATACGCAGTATTTT. Translating gives CAAREWGGLADTQYF.

V gene TRBV7-3 combines with J gene TRBJ2-1; TRBD1 aligns across 9 bases. Germline V gene sequence: CDR1 SGHTA, CDR2 FQGTGA. The CDR3 has 15 amino acids. Trimming at V came to 5 bases and at J to 9 bases, leaving 11 bases not matched to a gene. The CDR3 DNA sequence: TGTGCCAGCAGCCAAACCGGGACAGGGTGGGGTGAGCAGTTCTTC. Amino acid sequence: CASSQTGTGWGEQFF.

The V gene is TRBV7-8, the J gene TRBJ2-7; 8 nucleotides line up with TRBD2. V gave up 0 bases and J gave up 4 bases; unmatched junction bases: 8. The germline gives CDR1 SGHVS, CDR2 FQNEAQ. This CDR3 is built from 16 residues. CDR3 loop: CASSLASGGAQYEQYF. CDR3 in DNA: TGTGCCAGCAGCTTAGCTTCGGGGGGGGCCCAGTACGAGCAGTACTTC.

J is TRBJ1-5 and V is TRBV6-1; D remains ambiguous. Germline CDR1 MNHNS, CDR2 SASEGT. Trimming took 2 bases from V and 4 from J, leaving 12 bases between them. The CDR3 is 15 residues long. DNA for the CDR3: TGTGCCAGCAGTGAAACGTTAACAGCAAATCAGCCCCAGCATTTT. Its translation: CASSETLTANQPQHF.

The chain combines TRBV24-1 with TRBJ1-2; the D gene is possibly TRBD1 (5 bases). Trimming stripped 3 bases from V and 3 bases from J, with 7 bases between. This CDR3 is built from 13 residues. Per germline, CDR1 KGHDR and CDR2 SFDVKD. CDR3 region: CATSDGTDYGYTF. The CDR3 DNA is TGTGCCACCAGTGATGGGACTGACTATGGCTACACCTTC.

CDR3 sequence (DNA): TGTGCCAGCAGTTATTGGGGGCGAAACTATGGCTACACCTTC. Protein product: CASSYWGRNYGYTF. This chain joins TRBV6-5 and TRBJ1-2, with a weak D call TRBD1 (6 bases). Germline V CDR1 and CDR2: MNHEY, SVGAGI. The CDR3 consists of 14 residues. Trimming pared 3 bases from V and 2 bases from J, leaving 10 bases between.

V gene TRBV5-1 combines with J gene TRBJ2-2; TRBD2 matches at 7 bases. Per the germline V gene, CDR1 is SGHRS and CDR2 is YFSETQ. This CDR3 contains 15 residues. V dropped 4 bases and J dropped 2; count of bases not matched to a gene: 5. Written as DNA, the CDR3 is TGCGCCAGCAGCCTAGGACTAGAAAACACCGGGGAGCTGTTTTTT. This translates into CASSLGLENTGELFF.

The chain carries TRBV7-2 and TRBJ1-2; 8 bases match TRBD1. V trimming: 3 bases; J trimming: 7 bases; junction bases outside the gene matches: 13. This CDR3 is 16 amino acids long. The germline CDR1 and CDR2 sequences are SGHTA and FQGNSA. The CDR3 sequence: CASSFSAGQGTAGYTF. The CDR3 bases are TGTGCCAGCAGCTTTAGTGCCGGACAGGGAACTGCTGGCTACACCTTC.

This clone showed up just a few times. CDR3 residues: CASSLTGTDTQYF. Here the CDR3 DNA reads TGTGCCAGCAGCTTGACAGGGACAGATACGCAGTATTTT. V is TRBV5-5 and J is TRBJ2-3, with a tentative D call TRBD1 (6 bases). CDR1 SGHKS and CDR2 YYEKEE come from the germline V gene (reference sequence). The CDR3 runs to 13 residues. V was cut by 1 base and J by 3 bases, with 6 bases left in between.

The chain joins TRBV9 to TRBJ1-2; D not certain. In germline, CDR1 is SGDLS, CDR2 YYNGEE. Trimming took 2 bases from V and 3 from J, leaving 11 bases between them. The CDR3 has 14 amino acids. The CDR3 nucleotides read TGTGCCAGCAGCGTTCTATTAGAAGACTATGGCTACACCTTC. This encodes CASSVLLEDYGYTF. Based on the CDR3 plus reference TRBV9 and TRBJ1-2, the full variable domain is DSGVTQTPKHLITATGQRVTLRCSPRSGDLSVYWYQQSLDQGLQFLIQYYNGEERAKGNILERFSAQQFPDLHSELNLSSLELGDSALYFCASSVLLEDYGYTFGSGTRLTVV.

This chain connects TRBV11-1 to TRBJ2-1; D gene ambiguous. Germline V gene data show CDR1 as SGHAT and CDR2 as FQDESV (reference sequence). The CDR3 consists of 14 residues. Trimming removed 0 bases at V and 5 bases at J, with 8 bases between. The CDR3 loop reads CASSLAAVNNEQFF. The DNA for the CDR3 is TGTGCCAGCAGCTTAGCGGCAGTTAACAATGAGCAGTTCTTC.

The chain uses TRBV29-1 and TRBJ2-2, with D perhaps TRBD1 (6 bases). The CDR3 runs to 14 residues. Germline V gives CDR1 SQVTM, CDR2 ANQGSEA. Trimming stripped 5 bases from V and 3 bases from J, with 13 bases between. Here the CDR3 reads CSVLEGGYTGELFF. The CDR3 region has the DNA TGCAGCGTTCTCGAAGGGGGTTACACCGGGGAGCTGTTTTTT.

The chain joins TRBV3-1 (or the pseudogene TRBV3-2) to TRBJ1-1; no reliable D call. This CDR3 comprises 15 residues. Trimming removed 6 bases at V and 0 bases at J, with 14 bases between. From germline, CDR1 is LGHDT and CDR2 YNNKEL (reference sequence). The CDR3 is CASSASPIMNTEAFF. CDR3 nucleotides: TGTGCCAGCAGTGCATCGCCTATCATGAACACTGAAGCTTTCTTT.

The chain joins TRBV10-3 to TRBJ2-3; TRBD2 agrees at 8 bases. This CDR3 spans 14 amino acids. Germline assignment: CDR1 ENHRY and CDR2 SYGVKD. The junction had 0 bases not matched to a gene; V was cut back by 4 bases and J by 0 bases. Here the CDR3 DNA reads TGTGCCATCAGTGGCGGGGGGAGCACAGATACGCAGTATTTT. Amino acids: CAISGGGSTDTQYF.

This clone was detected only a few times. The V call is TRBV27, the J call TRBJ1-2; TRBD1 matches 12 bases. The CDR3 has 17 amino acids. The ends lost 0 bases at V and 4 bases at J; junction bases unmatched: 6. Germline CDR1 MNHEY, CDR2 SMNVEV (reference sequence). The CDR3, as DNA: TGTGCCAGCAGTTTATCGAAGGGACAGGGGGCCTCCTATGGCTACACCTTC. Protein: CASSLSKGQGASYGYTF.

The rearrangement uses TRBV15 and TRBJ1-1; D is unresolved. The V end was cut by 3 bases, the J end by 1 base, with 6 bases between. Germline CDR1 LNHNV, CDR2 YYDKDF (reference sequence). CDR3 length: 13 residues. CDR3 region: CATSRGRNTEAFF. CDR3 sequence (DNA): TGTGCCACCAGCAGGGGCCGGAACACTGAAGCTTTCTTT.

The chain joins TRBV5-4 to TRBJ2-1; no clear D. The CDR3 sequence is 12 residues long. V dropped 0 bases and J dropped 10 bases, with 8 bases sitting between them. Germline V gene sequence: CDR1 SGHNT, CDR2 YYREEE (reference sequence). The CDR3 here is CASSLGVQEQFF. DNA for the CDR3: TGTGCCAGCAGCTTGGGCGTCCAAGAGCAGTTCTTC.